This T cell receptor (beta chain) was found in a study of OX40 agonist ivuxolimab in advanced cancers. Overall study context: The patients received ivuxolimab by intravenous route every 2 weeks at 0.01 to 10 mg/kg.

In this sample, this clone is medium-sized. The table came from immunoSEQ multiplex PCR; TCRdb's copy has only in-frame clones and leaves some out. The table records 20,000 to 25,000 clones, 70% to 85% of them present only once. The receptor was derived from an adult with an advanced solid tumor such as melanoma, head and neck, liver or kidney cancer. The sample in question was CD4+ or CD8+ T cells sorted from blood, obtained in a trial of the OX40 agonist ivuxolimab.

The DNA for the CDR3 is TGCGCCAGCAGCCAAGATCCAGCGGGAGCGGATACGCAGTATTTT. Protein: CASSQDPAGADTQYF. The chain links TRBV4-1 to TRBJ2-3; 8 nucleotides align to TRBD2. The CDR3 has 15 amino acids. CDR1 and CDR2 (germline): MGHRA, YSYEKL. V shed 0 bases and J 6 bases; nucleotides not matched to a gene: 5.